This T cell receptor (beta chain) was documented in a study of T cells in Graves' hyperthyroidism and ophthalmopathy. This clonotype came up a few times. Its antigen is currently unknown. TCR beta CDR3 sequences were amplified from RNA transcripts. First-round RT-PCR with HTBI primers amplified the TCR CDR3 region. TCRdb reprocessed the multiplex PCR reads via MiXCR and lists one record per CDR3 protein. The profile shows under 350,000 distinct CDR3 sequences, 18% of them singletons. Study outcomes and limitations: Peripheral blood also featured most of the thyroid clonotypes expanded above 0.001.

For Graves' hyperthyroidism to be stable, ophthalmopathy could not progress within 18 months. Those patients with uncontrolled infection, other autoimmune disease, pregnancy or lactation were excluded. Trimming took off 3 bases at V and 4 bases at J, with 16 bases between the two ends. Germline lookup yields CDR1 MGHDK and CDR2 SYGVNS. This CDR3 spans 16 amino acids. The gene calls are TRBV25-1 and TRBJ1-3; D gene uncertain. Specimen: blood. This TCR was recovered from a woman between 50 and 59 years old with Graves' hyperthyroidism. CDR3 bases: TGTGCCAGCAGTGACCACCGATTAGATGGCGGAAACACCATATATTTT. Translation: CASSDHRLDGGNTIYF.